These 20 T cell receptor beta chains came from one sample sequenced in a study of cytomegalovirus exposure and HLA in healthy donors. With 60 Vbeta and 13 Jbeta primers, the PCR was carried out. The data were produced by immunoSEQ multiplex PCR, yet TCRdb's version contains in-frame clones alone and is incomplete. Of about 50,000 clones listed, around three quarters are singletons. The sequencing sample was made of PBMCs. The source of these receptors is a man younger than 45 in good health and CMV-seropositive.

The V gene is TRBV5-5, the J gene TRBJ1-6, with TRBD1 matching 8 bases. V shed 3 bases and J 5 bases; nucleotides not matched to a gene: 7. Germline V CDR1 and CDR2: SGHKS, YYEKEE (reference sequence). The CDR3 covers 16 residues. CDR3 sequence reads: CASSSAGDRNNSPLHF. CDR3 bases: TGTGCCAGCAGCTCCGCCGGGGACAGGAATAATTCACCCCTCCACTTT.

This clone was detected only a few times. The chain employs TRBV5-6 and TRBJ1-2; no reliable D call. The V and J ends lost 1 base and 5 bases respectively, with 12 bases between them. The CDR3 sequence is 14 residues long. CDR1 and CDR2 from the germline V gene are SGHDT and YYEEEE. DNA of the CDR3: TGTGCCAGCAGCTTGAGGATGTCGGGGTATGGCTACACCTTC. It specifies CASSLRMSGYGYTF.

The chain carries TRBV30 and TRBJ1-5, with no clear D. The V gene lost 0 bases and the J gene lost 1 base, with 19 bases spanning the gap. The CDR3 extends over 18 amino acids. In germline, CDR1 is GTSNPN, CDR2 SVGIG (reference sequence). CDR3 protein: CAWSVGGRGAKSNQPQHF. The DNA for the CDR3 is TGTGCCTGGAGTGTAGGAGGGAGAGGTGCGAAGAGCAATCAGCCCCAGCATTTT.

This clone was detected a few times. V gene TRBV4-2 combines with J gene TRBJ1-5; tentatively, D is TRBD1 (5 bases). V dropped 0 bases and J dropped 5 bases, with 11 bases sitting between them. The germline V gene encodes CDR1 LGHNA and CDR2 YNFKEQ. The CDR3 spans 15 residues. The CDR3: CASSQEMGGDQPQHF. The CDR3 nucleotides are TGTGCCAGCAGCCAAGAGATGGGAGGGGATCAGCCCCAGCATTTT.

The V call is TRBV11-2, the J call TRBJ2-7; D may be TRBD1 (5 bases). This CDR3 contains 14 residues. Germline CDR1 reads SGHAT; CDR2 reads FQNNGV. Trimming took off 7 bases at V and 1 base at J, with 14 bases between the two ends. The CDR3 loop reads CASNQGLVSYEQYF. The CDR3 bases are TGTGCCAGCAACCAGGGATTAGTGTCCTACGAGCAGTACTTC.

The chain recombines TRBV9 with TRBJ1-2, with D hard to call. The germline CDR1 and CDR2 sequences are SGDLS and YYNGEE. The CDR3 runs 11 residues. Trimming cost V 4 bases and J 9 bases, with 10 bases left between them. CDR3: CASSSRGSYTF. CDR3 nucleotides: TGTGCCAGCAGCTCAAGAGGGAGCTACACCTTC.

This clone showed up just a few times. The CDR3 sequence: CAWSGDYSGETQYF. The CDR3 DNA reads as TGTGCCTGGAGTGGGGACTATTCGGGGGAGACCCAGTACTTC. The chain combines TRBV30 with TRBJ2-5; TRBD2 matches at 7 bases. The ends lost 1 base at V and 5 bases at J; junction bases unmatched: 7. The CDR3 is made up of 14 amino acids. Germline values: CDR1 GTSNPN, CDR2 SVGIG (reference sequence).

This clone appeared once. The rearrangement joins TRBV10-3 to TRBJ2-5; TRBD1 matches at 7 bases. Germline lookup yields CDR1 ENHRY and CDR2 SYGVKD. J lost 2 bases, V lost 4 bases, and 7 bases had no gene match. CDR3 length: 15 amino acids. CDR3 protein: CAISGKGTDQETQYF. The CDR3 DNA sequence: TGTGCCATCAGTGGGAAGGGGACAGATCAAGAGACCCAGTACTTC.

The table lists this clone with a count of one. The chain couples TRBV18 to TRBJ1-4; D is uncertain. V was clipped by 2 bases and J by 4 bases, with 8 bases between them. Germline CDR1 and CDR2: KGHSH and LQKENI. The CDR3 covers 14 residues. In DNA form, the CDR3 reads TGTGCCAGCTCACCAATCGGGGATAATGAAAAACTGTTTTTT. Translation: CASSPIGDNEKLFF. Full variable domain (remainder filled in from reference TRBV18 and TRBJ1-4): NAGVMQNPRHLVRRRGQEARLRCSPMKGHSHVYWYRQLPEEGLKFMVYLQKENIIDESGMPKERFSAEFPKEGPSILRIQQVVRGDSAAYFCASSPIGDNEKLFFGSGTQLSVL.

The chain uses TRBV30 and TRBJ1-4, with D possibly being TRBD1 (6 bases). CDR1 and CDR2 from the germline V gene are GTSNPN and SVGIG (reference sequence). The CDR3 runs to 15 residues. V dropped 5 bases and J dropped 0 bases, with 13 bases sitting between them. The CDR3 loop reads CAWGRGGSTNEKLFF. The CDR3, as DNA: TGTGCCTGGGGAAGGGGGGGATCAACTAATGAAAAACTGTTTTTT. Full variable domain (remainder filled in from reference TRBV30 and TRBJ1-4): SQTIHQWPATLVQPVGSPLSLECTVEGTSNPNLYWYRQAAGRGLQLLFYSVGIGQISSEVPQNLSASRPQDRQFILSSKKLLLSDSGFYLCAWGRGGSTNEKLFFGSGTQLSVL.

The gene calls are TRBV5-6 and TRBJ1-1; the D is unclear. The V gene lost 1 base and the J gene lost 2 bases, with 12 bases spanning the gap. This CDR3 has 15 amino acids. Germline lookup yields CDR1 SGHDT and CDR2 YYEEEE. CDR3 DNA: TGTGCCAGCAGCTTGACTTTTGCATTTAACACTGAAGCTTTCTTT. The encoded protein is CASSLTFAFNTEAFF. Using reference TRBV5-6 and TRBJ1-1 for the parts outside the CDR3, the full variable domain is DAGVTQSPTHLIKTRGQQVTLRCSPKSGHDTVSWYQQALGQGPQFIFQYYEEEERQRGNFPDRFSGHQFPNYSSELNVNALLLGDSALYLCASSLTFAFNTEAFFGQGTRLTVV.

This clone was seen once. The chain's CDR3 is CASSESVGQVSYEQYF. DNA of the CDR3: TGCGCCAGCAGTGAGTCGGTCGGACAGGTATCCTACGAGCAGTACTTC. The gene calls are TRBV10-1 and TRBJ2-7, with 7 bases lining up with TRBD1. Germline V lookup: CDR1 WNHNN, CDR2 SYGVQD (reference sequence). V gave up 0 bases and J gave up 1 base; unmatched junction bases: 6. The CDR3 is 16 residues long.

The V and J genes are TRBV7-8 and TRBJ2-5; TRBD1 might be the D (5 bases). The J call is in doubt because the DNA end fits TRBJ2-7 better. Looked up from germline, CDR1 is SGHVS and CDR2 is FQNEAQ. The CDR3 covers 15 residues. For the CDR3, the DNA is TGTGCCAGCAGCTTAGGGGGCGGTCCCGGGTACGAGCAGTACTTC. Its translation is CASSLGGGPGYEQYF.

CDR3: CASSLQTGKVDGYTF. CDR3 coding DNA: TGCGCCAGCAGCCTACAGACAGGAAAGGTAGATGGCTACACCTTC. This chain links TRBV5-1 with TRBJ1-2, with D possibly TRBD1 on 6 matching bases. V lost 4 bases and J lost 6, with 19 bases in between. There are 15 residues in the CDR3. Germline values: CDR1 SGHRS, CDR2 YFSETQ. Supplemented by reference TRBV5-1 and TRBJ1-2, the full variable domain reads KAGVTQTPRYLIKTRGQQVTLSCSPISGHRSVSWYQQTPGQGLQFLFEYFSETQRNKGNFPGRFSGRQFSNSRSEMNVSTLELGDSALYLCASSLQTGKVDGYTFGSGTRLTVV.

The J gene is TRBJ1-6, the V gene TRBV28, with D possibly TRBD1 on 5 matching bases. The CDR3 covers 13 residues. CDR1 MDHEN and CDR2 SYDVKM come from the germline V gene. Trimming removed 3 bases from V and 9 bases from J, with 9 bases in between. In DNA form, the CDR3 reads TGTGCCAGCAGTTTGGGGCGAGCTTCACCCCTCCACTTT. Its protein product is CASSLGRASPLHF.

Here the CDR3 reads CASSIPGNNEQFF. DNA of the CDR3: TGTGCCAGTAGTATACCAGGGAACAATGAGCAGTTCTTC. The chain couples TRBV19 to TRBJ2-1, with TRBD1 as a possible D gene (5 bases). Per the germline V gene, CDR1 is LNHDA and CDR2 is SQIVND (reference sequence). The CDR3 has 13 amino acids. The V gene lost 2 bases and the J gene lost 5 bases, with 7 bases spanning the gap.

This clone was seen more than once but under ten times. The CDR3 bases are TGTGCCAGTAGTAGTCGGAGGGGAGGAGAAAAACTGTTTTTT. Protein product: CASSSRRGGEKLFF. The rearrangement joins TRBV19 to TRBJ1-4; a weak D match, TRBD1 (5 bases). CDR1 and CDR2 (germline): LNHDA, SQIVND (reference sequence). CDR3 length equals 14 residues. The V gene lost 4 bases and the J gene lost 8 bases, with 14 bases spanning the gap.

In the case of this clone: One junction end does not reproduce the germline sequence, and a read error may be involved. This chain uses TRBV19 with TRBJ2-2, with a tentative D call TRBD2 (5 bases). The germline V gene encodes CDR1 LNHDA and CDR2 SQIVND (reference sequence). The CDR3 loop spans 14 amino acids. The CDR3 DNA reads as TGTGCCAATCTCACCTCCTTCGAACACCGGGGAGCTGTTTTT. It encodes CANLTSFEHRGAVF.

The V and J genes are TRBV5-1 and TRBJ1-2, with D maybe TRBD1 (6 bases). V lost 3 bases and J lost 3, with 15 bases in between. Per germline, CDR1 SGHRS and CDR2 YFSETQ. This CDR3 is built from 15 residues. CDR3 DNA sequence: TGCGCCAGCAGCTCGGGGGGGGCCGGAGACTATGGCTACACCTTC. This gives the protein CASSSGGAGDYGYTF.

V and J are TRBV6-4 and TRBJ1-6, with D hard to call. Per the germline V gene, CDR1 is MRHNA and CDR2 is SNTAGT. V dropped 0 bases and J dropped 7 bases, with 13 bases sitting between them. CDR3 size: 16 residues. The CDR3, as DNA: TGTGCCAGCAGTGACTCGACGACGGGTCCGAATTCACCCCTCCACTTT. Protein sequence: CASSDSTTGPNSPLHF.